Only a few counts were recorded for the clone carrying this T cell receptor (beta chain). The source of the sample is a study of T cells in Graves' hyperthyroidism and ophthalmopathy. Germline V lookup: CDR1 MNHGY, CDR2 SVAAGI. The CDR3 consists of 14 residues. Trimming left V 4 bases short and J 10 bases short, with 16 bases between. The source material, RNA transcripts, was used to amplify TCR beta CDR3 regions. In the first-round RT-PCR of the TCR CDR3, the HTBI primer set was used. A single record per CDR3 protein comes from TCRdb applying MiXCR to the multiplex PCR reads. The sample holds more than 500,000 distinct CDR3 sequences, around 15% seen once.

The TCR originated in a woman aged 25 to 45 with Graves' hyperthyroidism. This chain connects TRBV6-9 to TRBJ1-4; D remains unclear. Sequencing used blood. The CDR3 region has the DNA TGTGCCAGCAGTTTAGCGAGGCGAGGTGGAAAACTGTTTTTT. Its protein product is CASSLARRGGKLFF.